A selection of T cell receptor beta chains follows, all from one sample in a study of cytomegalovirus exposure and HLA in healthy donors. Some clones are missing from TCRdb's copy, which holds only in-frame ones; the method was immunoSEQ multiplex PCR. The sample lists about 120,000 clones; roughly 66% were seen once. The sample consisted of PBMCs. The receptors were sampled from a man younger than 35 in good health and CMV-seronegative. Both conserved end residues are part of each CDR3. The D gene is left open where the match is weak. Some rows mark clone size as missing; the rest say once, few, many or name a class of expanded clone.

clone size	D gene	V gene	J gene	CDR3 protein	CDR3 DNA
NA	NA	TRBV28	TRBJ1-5	CASTTTKTYQPQHF	TGTGCCAGCACCACTACAAAGACTTATCAGCCCCAGCATTTT
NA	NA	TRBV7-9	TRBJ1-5	CASSLSGEYQPQHF	TGTGCCAGCAGCTTGTCAGGGGAGTATCAGCCCCAGCATTTT
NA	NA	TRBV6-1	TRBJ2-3	CASGGSPEDTQYF	TGTGCCAGCGGTGGGTCCCCAGAAGATACGCAGTATTTT
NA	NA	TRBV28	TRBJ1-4	CASSPTGSSKEKLFF	TGTGCCAGCAGTCCAACAGGGTCTTCGAAGGAAAAACTGTTTTTT
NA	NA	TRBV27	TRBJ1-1	CASSFGLLTEAFF	TGTGCCAGCAGTTTCGGGTTGTTGACTGAAGCTTTCTTT
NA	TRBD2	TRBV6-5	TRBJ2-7	CASSSTTSGASYEQYF	TGTGCCAGCAGTTCCACCACTAGCGGGGCCTCCTACGAGCAGTACTTC
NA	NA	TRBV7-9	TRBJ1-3	CASSYQALSGNTIYF	TGTGCCAGCAGCTACCAGGCCCTCTCTGGAAACACCATATATTTT
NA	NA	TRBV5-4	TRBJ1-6	CASSLTDNSPLHF	TGTGCCAGCAGCTTGACTGATAATTCACCCCTCCACTTT
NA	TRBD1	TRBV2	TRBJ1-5	CATGDRFYQPQHF	TGTGCCACGGGGGACAGGTTTTATCAGCCCCAGCATTTT
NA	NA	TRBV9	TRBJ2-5	CASSPRGLRETQYF	TGTGCCAGCAGCCCTCGGGGACTTCGGGAGACCCAGTACTTC
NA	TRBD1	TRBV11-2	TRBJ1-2	CASSFDRGLVSYGYTF	TGTGCCAGCAGTTTCGACAGGGGGCTGGTCAGCTATGGCTACACCTTC
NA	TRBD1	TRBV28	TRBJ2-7	CASSSGGRYEQYF	TGTGCCAGCAGTTCAGGGGGCCGGTACGAGCAGTACTTC
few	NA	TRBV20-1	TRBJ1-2	CSAHYRGYTF	TGCAGTGCACATTACAGGGGCTACACCTTC
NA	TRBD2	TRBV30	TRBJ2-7	CAWSTGGTIYEQYF	TGTGCCTGGAGCACGGGGGGGACTATCTACGAGCAGTACTTC
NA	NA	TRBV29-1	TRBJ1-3	CSVDSLVENTIYF	TGCAGCGTTGATAGCTTGGTGGAAAACACCATATATTTT
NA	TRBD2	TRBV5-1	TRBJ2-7	CASNSGGGGGYEQYF	TGCGCCAGCAATTCTGGGGGCGGGGGGGGTTACGAGCAGTACTTC
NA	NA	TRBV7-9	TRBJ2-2	CATRGIAMNTGELFF	TGTGCTACACGCGGGATAGCAATGAACACCGGGGAGCTGTTTTTT
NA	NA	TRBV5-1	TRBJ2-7	CASSLAGGSGSYEQYF	TGCGCCAGCAGCTTGGCCGGAGGGTCCGGCTCCTACGAGCAGTACTTC
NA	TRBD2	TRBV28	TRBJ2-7	CASHSGRAPYEQYF	TGTGCCAGTCACAGCGGGAGGGCCCCTTACGAGCAGTACTTC
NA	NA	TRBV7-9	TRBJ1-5	CASSGYRDQPQHF	TGTGCCAGCAGCGGATACAGGGATCAGCCCCAGCATTTT
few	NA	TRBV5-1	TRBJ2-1	CASSLAGVYNEQFF	TGCGCCAGCAGCTTGGCGGGGGTTTACAATGAGCAGTTCTTC
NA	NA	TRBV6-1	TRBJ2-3	CASSESSLSTDTQYF	TGTGCCAGCAGTGAAAGTAGCCTTAGCACAGATACGCAGTATTTT
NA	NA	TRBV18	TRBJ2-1	CASSSWGLDNEQFF	TGTGCCAGCTCGTCTTGGGGGCTCGACAATGAGCAGTTCTTC
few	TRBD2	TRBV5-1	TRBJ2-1	CASSLMAGGEDEQFF	TGCGCCAGCAGCTTGATGGCGGGAGGGGAGGATGAGCAGTTCTTC
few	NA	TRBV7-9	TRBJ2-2	CASSLAGELAGELFF	TGTGCCAGCAGCTTAGCGGGAGAGTTGGCCGGGGAGCTGTTTTTT